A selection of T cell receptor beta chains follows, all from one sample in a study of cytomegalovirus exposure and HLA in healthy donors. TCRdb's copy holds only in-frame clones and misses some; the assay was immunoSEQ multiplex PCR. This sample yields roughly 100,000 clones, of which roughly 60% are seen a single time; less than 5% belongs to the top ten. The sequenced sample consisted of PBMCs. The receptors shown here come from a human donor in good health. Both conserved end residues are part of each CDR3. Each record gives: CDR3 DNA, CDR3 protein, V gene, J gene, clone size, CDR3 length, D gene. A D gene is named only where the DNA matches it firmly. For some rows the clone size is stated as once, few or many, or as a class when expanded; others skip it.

CDR3 DNA: TGTGCCAGCAGCGTAGGCGGGAGGTCTAGCGAGCAGTACTTC
CDR3 protein: CASSVGGRSSEQYF
V gene: TRBV9
J gene: TRBJ2-7
clone size: NA
CDR3 length: 14
D gene: TRBD2

CDR3 DNA: TGCGCCAGCAGCCCGGGGACAGGGGGGAACGGCTACACCTTC
CDR3 protein: CASSPGTGGNGYTF
V gene: TRBV5-1
J gene: TRBJ1-2
clone size: NA
CDR3 length: 14
D gene: TRBD1

CDR3 DNA: TGTGCCAGCAGAAGGAACAGGGATCTCAATTCACCCCTCCACTTT
CDR3 protein: CASRRNRDLNSPLHF
V gene: TRBV6-1
J gene: TRBJ1-6
clone size: NA
CDR3 length: 15
D gene: NA

CDR3 DNA: TGTGCCGGATCCGGGACTAGCGGGAGGATAGGGAGCGAGCAGTACTTC
CDR3 protein: CAGSGTSGRIGSEQYF
V gene: TRBV2
J gene: TRBJ2-7
clone size: few
CDR3 length: 16
D gene: TRBD2

CDR3 DNA: TGTGCCAGCATAACAGGATTAGAGCAGTACTTC
CDR3 protein: CASITGLEQYF
V gene: TRBV6-1
J gene: TRBJ2-7
clone size: NA
CDR3 length: 11
D gene: NA

CDR3 DNA: TGTGCCAGTAGTACTGGACAGGGGGCTGGAAACACCATATATTTT
CDR3 protein: CASSTGQGAGNTIYF
V gene: TRBV19
J gene: TRBJ1-3
clone size: NA
CDR3 length: 15
D gene: TRBD1

CDR3 DNA: TGTGCCATCAGTGACAGGGCCTACGAGCAGTACTTC
CDR3 protein: CAISDRAYEQYF
V gene: TRBV10-3
J gene: TRBJ2-7
clone size: NA
CDR3 length: 12
D gene: NA

CDR3 DNA: TGTGCCAGTACCCGGGATTATAGCAATCAGCCCCAGCATTTT
CDR3 protein: CASTRDYSNQPQHF
V gene: TRBV19
J gene: TRBJ1-5
clone size: NA
CDR3 length: 14
D gene: NA

CDR3 DNA: TGTGCCAGCAGCCACCCCGGGGAACCGAGCTCCTACAATGAGCAGTTCTTC
CDR3 protein: CASSHPGEPSSYNEQFF
V gene: TRBV4-2
J gene: TRBJ2-1
clone size: NA
CDR3 length: 17
D gene: NA

CDR3 DNA: TGTGCCAGCAGCTTAGTGATGGGAGGGACTGAAGCTTTCTTT
CDR3 protein: CASSLVMGGTEAFF
V gene: TRBV7-8
J gene: TRBJ1-1
clone size: NA
CDR3 length: 14
D gene: NA

CDR3 DNA: TGCGCCAGCAGTCACAGGGGGCCTCAGAACACTGAAGCTTTCTTT
CDR3 protein: CASSHRGPQNTEAFF
V gene: TRBV10-2
J gene: TRBJ1-1
clone size: many
CDR3 length: 15
D gene: TRBD1

CDR3 DNA: TGCGCCAGCAGCCCGGGGGACAGCCTAAGGGAGACCCAGTACTTC
CDR3 protein: CASSPGDSLRETQYF
V gene: TRBV5-1
J gene: TRBJ2-5
clone size: few
CDR3 length: 15
D gene: NA

CDR3 DNA: TGTGCCAGCAGTGAAGGTTGGAGAGGAGGGGTCAATCAGCCCCAGCATTTT
CDR3 protein: CASSEGWRGGVNQPQHF
V gene: TRBV6-1
J gene: TRBJ1-5
clone size: NA
CDR3 length: 17
D gene: NA

CDR3 DNA: TGTGCCAGTAGCACCGGGACTAACTACGAGCAGTACTTC
CDR3 protein: CASSTGTNYEQYF
V gene: TRBV19
J gene: TRBJ2-7
clone size: NA
CDR3 length: 13
D gene: TRBD2

CDR3 DNA: TGTGCCACCACTACAGGGACAGGGGGTGCCAGCACTGAAGCTTTCTTT
CDR3 protein: CATTTGTGGASTEAFF
V gene: TRBV28
J gene: TRBJ1-1
clone size: NA
CDR3 length: 16
D gene: TRBD1

CDR3 DNA: TGTGCCAGCTCACCTCAAACTAGCGGGAGTATCAATGAGCAGTTCTTC
CDR3 protein: CASSPQTSGSINEQFF
V gene: TRBV18
J gene: TRBJ2-1
clone size: NA
CDR3 length: 16
D gene: TRBD2

CDR3 DNA: TGTGCCAGCAGAGCATGGGACAGCAGAGTCTACGAGCAGTACTTC
CDR3 protein: CASRAWDSRVYEQYF
V gene: TRBV6-1
J gene: TRBJ2-7
clone size: few
CDR3 length: 15
D gene: TRBD1

CDR3 DNA: TGTGCCAGCACCCTAGCGGGAGGGAGCACAGATACGCAGTATTTT
CDR3 protein: CASTLAGGSTDTQYF
V gene: TRBV6-1
J gene: TRBJ2-3
clone size: NA
CDR3 length: 15
D gene: TRBD2

CDR3 DNA: TGTGCCAGCAGCCACCGACGGACAGCTTATAGCAATCAGCCCCAGCATTTT
CDR3 protein: CASSHRRTAYSNQPQHF
V gene: TRBV14
J gene: TRBJ1-5
clone size: NA
CDR3 length: 17
D gene: NA

CDR3 DNA: TGTGCCTGGTCAACGGGACAGGGGTCCTCTGGAAACACCATATATTTT
CDR3 protein: CAWSTGQGSSGNTIYF
V gene: TRBV30
J gene: TRBJ1-3
clone size: NA
CDR3 length: 16
D gene: TRBD1

CDR3 DNA: TGTGCCAGCAGCTTAGCCATCGGGGAGAATGAGCAGTTCTTC
CDR3 protein: CASSLAIGENEQFF
V gene: TRBV7-9
J gene: TRBJ2-1
clone size: NA
CDR3 length: 14
D gene: NA

CDR3 DNA: TGTGCCAGCAGCTTGGGACTAGCGGGAGCCAATGAGCAGTTCTTC
CDR3 protein: CASSLGLAGANEQFF
V gene: TRBV5-5
J gene: TRBJ2-1
clone size: NA
CDR3 length: 15
D gene: TRBD2

CDR3 DNA: TGTGCCAGCAGCGGGACAGGGGGTCGCCAAGAGACCCAGTACTTC
CDR3 protein: CASSGTGGRQETQYF
V gene: TRBV9
J gene: TRBJ2-5
clone size: NA
CDR3 length: 15
D gene: TRBD1

CDR3 DNA: TGCGCCAGCAGCCTGGGACTCCTGTTAGACCTCACCGGGAACACTGAAGCTTTCTTT
CDR3 protein: CASSLGLLLDLTGNTEAFF
V gene: TRBV5-1
J gene: TRBJ1-1
clone size: NA
CDR3 length: 19
D gene: NA

CDR3 DNA: TGTGCCAGCAGCCCCAGGGGACAGGGTGGTTTCTCCGGGGAGCTGTTTTTT
CDR3 protein: CASSPRGQGGFSGELFF
V gene: TRBV11-3
J gene: TRBJ2-2
clone size: NA
CDR3 length: 17
D gene: TRBD1

CDR3 DNA: TGCGCCAGCAGCTTAACTAGCGGGAGGGCCCTCGATGAGCAGTTCTTC
CDR3 protein: CASSLTSGRALDEQFF
V gene: TRBV5-1
J gene: TRBJ2-1
clone size: once
CDR3 length: 16
D gene: TRBD2

CDR3 DNA: TGTGCCTGGAGGGAACTAGCGGGACCTATAGATGAGCAGTTCTTC
CDR3 protein: CAWRELAGPIDEQFF
V gene: TRBV30
J gene: TRBJ2-1
clone size: NA
CDR3 length: 15
D gene: TRBD2

CDR3 DNA: TGTGCCAGCAAACCAGACAGGGGATATCGGGGAAAACTGTTTTTT
CDR3 protein: CASKPDRGYRGKLFF
V gene: TRBV19
J gene: TRBJ1-4
clone size: NA
CDR3 length: 15
D gene: TRBD1

CDR3 DNA: TGTGCCAGCAACTCTGGACTTACCAATGGGAATTCACCCCTCCACTTT
CDR3 protein: CASNSGLTNGNSPLHF
V gene: TRBV5-4
J gene: TRBJ1-6
clone size: NA
CDR3 length: 16
D gene: NA

CDR3 DNA: TGCGCCAGCGGAGCGGGAGACTCCTACAATGAGCAGTTCTTC
CDR3 protein: CASGAGDSYNEQFF
V gene: TRBV5-1
J gene: TRBJ2-1
clone size: NA
CDR3 length: 14
D gene: TRBD2

CDR3 DNA: TGTGCTAGTGGTTTGAAAGCGACCGGGGAGCTGTTTTTT
CDR3 protein: CASGLKATGELFF
V gene: TRBV12-5
J gene: TRBJ2-2
clone size: NA
CDR3 length: 13
D gene: NA

CDR3 DNA: TGTGCCAGCAGCCCCACCGATCGGTGGTACGAGCAGTACTTC
CDR3 protein: CASSPTDRWYEQYF
V gene: TRBV7-8
J gene: TRBJ2-7
clone size: few
CDR3 length: 14
D gene: NA

CDR3 DNA: TGTGCCAGCAGCGTAGACCGGGGAACTGAAGCTTTCTTT
CDR3 protein: CASSVDRGTEAFF
V gene: TRBV9
J gene: TRBJ1-1
clone size: NA
CDR3 length: 13
D gene: NA

CDR3 DNA: TGTGCCAGCAGCTTAGCTCCGGGACAGGGGGCAGAGGAGCAGTTCTTC
CDR3 protein: CASSLAPGQGAEEQFF
V gene: TRBV11-2
J gene: TRBJ2-1
clone size: NA
CDR3 length: 16
D gene: TRBD1

CDR3 DNA: TGTGCCAGCAGTAGAACAGGAGATACGCAGTATTTT
CDR3 protein: CASSRTGDTQYF
V gene: TRBV2
J gene: TRBJ2-3
clone size: NA
CDR3 length: 12
D gene: NA

CDR3 DNA: TGTGCCAGCAGTGACAGGGGCACCGGGGAGCTGTTTTTT
CDR3 protein: CASSDRGTGELFF
V gene: TRBV27
J gene: TRBJ2-2
clone size: NA
CDR3 length: 13
D gene: TRBD1

CDR3 DNA: TGTGCCAGCAGCTTAGGGGTAGCGGGAGACGAGCAGTACTTC
CDR3 protein: CASSLGVAGDEQYF
V gene: TRBV7-9
J gene: TRBJ2-7
clone size: NA
CDR3 length: 14
D gene: TRBD2

CDR3 DNA: TGTGCCAGCAGCTTAGCTTGGGCTAACGAGCAGTACTTC
CDR3 protein: CASSLAWANEQYF
V gene: TRBV7-8
J gene: TRBJ2-7
clone size: NA
CDR3 length: 13
D gene: NA

CDR3 DNA: TGTGCCAGCAGCCATAGCGGGGGCATTCAGTACTTC
CDR3 protein: CASSHSGGIQYF
V gene: TRBV7-8
J gene: TRBJ2-4
clone size: few
CDR3 length: 12
D gene: TRBD2

CDR3 DNA: TGTGCCAGCAGTTTACTCCTAGGCCTTCTTCCAGATACGCAGTATTTT
CDR3 protein: CASSLLLGLLPDTQYF
V gene: TRBV27
J gene: TRBJ2-3
clone size: few
CDR3 length: 16
D gene: NA

CDR3 DNA: TGCGCCAGCAGCCAAGGAATAGGAGTGAATGAGCAGTTCTTC
CDR3 protein: CASSQGIGVNEQFF
V gene: TRBV4-1
J gene: TRBJ2-1
clone size: NA
CDR3 length: 14
D gene: NA

CDR3 DNA: TGTGCCAGCAGCTTAATCTTGGGAGGTGAAGCTTTCTTT
CDR3 protein: CASSLILGGEAFF
V gene: TRBV7-3
J gene: TRBJ1-1
clone size: NA
CDR3 length: 13
D gene: NA

CDR3 DNA: TGTGCCAGCAGCTTACTGACAGGGAACACCGGGGAGCTGTTTTTT
CDR3 protein: CASSLLTGNTGELFF
V gene: TRBV7-9
J gene: TRBJ2-2
clone size: NA
CDR3 length: 15
D gene: NA

CDR3 DNA: TGTGCCAGCAGTGACCGTCCAGACTCAGGGACAGATGGCTACACCTTC
CDR3 protein: CASSDRPDSGTDGYTF
V gene: TRBV6-1
J gene: TRBJ1-2
clone size: NA
CDR3 length: 16
D gene: TRBD1

CDR3 DNA: TGCGCCAGCAGCTTGGCTCCGGGACAGGGTGACAGCCCAAATCAGCCCCAGCATTTT
CDR3 protein: CASSLAPGQGDSPNQPQHF
V gene: TRBV5-1
J gene: TRBJ1-5
clone size: few
CDR3 length: 19
D gene: TRBD1

CDR3 DNA: TGTGCCAGCACACCCGGGACAGGGGTACTCCGGGGTGAAAAACTGTTTTTT
CDR3 protein: CASTPGTGVLRGEKLFF
V gene: TRBV28
J gene: TRBJ1-4
clone size: NA
CDR3 length: 17
D gene: TRBD1

CDR3 DNA: TGTGCCAGCAGCCCCGGGACTAGCACAGATACGCAGTATTTT
CDR3 protein: CASSPGTSTDTQYF
V gene: TRBV7-6
J gene: TRBJ2-3
clone size: NA
CDR3 length: 14
D gene: NA

CDR3 DNA: TGTGCCAGTAGTCTCCACCCATCCACGGGTCGGTCGCCCACCGGGGAGCTGTTTTTT
CDR3 protein: CASSLHPSTGRSPTGELFF
V gene: TRBV19
J gene: TRBJ2-2
clone size: once
CDR3 length: 19
D gene: NA

CDR3 DNA: TGTGCCACCACCGGCCCGGGGGGTGGGTTGTGGGAGCAGTACTTC
CDR3 protein: CATTGPGGGLWEQYF
V gene: TRBV28
J gene: TRBJ2-7
clone size: NA
CDR3 length: 15
D gene: TRBD2